The clone carrying this T cell receptor (beta chain) has a count of ten or more. Its antigen is not known. The data belong to a study of Graves' ophthalmopathy and Graves' hyperthyroidism. Study results and limitations: Ophthalmopathy could be told apart from stable hyperthyroidism by a 13-signature model (87.88% sensitivity, roughly 80% specificity). Blood also carried most expanded thyroid clonotypes exceeding 0.001 frequency.

The authors amplified TCR beta CDR3 regions from RNA transcripts. First-round RT-PCR with HTBI primers preceded a second-round multiplex PCR. Using its own MiXCR run on the multiplex PCR reads, TCRdb lists one record per CDR3 protein. The table records approximately 500,000 distinct CDR3 sequences, 14% of them present only once. The CDR3 totals 11 residues. Trimming stripped 4 bases from V and 11 bases from J, with 14 bases between. Looked up from germline, CDR1 is SQVTM and CDR2 is ANQGSEA. The V gene is TRBV29-1, the J gene TRBJ1-1; maybe TRBD1 (5 bases). The sample taken for sequencing was blood. The clonotype was recovered from a woman in her twenties or thirties with Graves' ophthalmopathy. CDR3: CSVGGSGLAFF. The DNA for the CDR3 is TGCAGCGTTGGGGGTTCGGGGCTGGCTTTCTTT.